The 14 T cell receptor beta chains below all came from one sample that was sequenced in a study of blood T cell repertoires in COVID-19. TCRdb's copy holds only in-frame clones and misses some; the assay was immunoSEQ multiplex PCR. The data show roughly 200,000 clones, 80% to 90% seen once. The sample was peripheral blood. The receptors originated from a man aged 35 to 55 with active or convalescent COVID-19.

The chain recombines TRBV7-2 with TRBJ1-2; 8 bases map to TRBD1. The CDR3 has 15 residues. Looked up from germline, CDR1 is SGHTA and CDR2 is FQGNSA. The V segment lost 5 bases and the J segment 5 bases; nucleotides outside the gene matches: 10. CDR3 in amino acids: CASSHDTGGRYGYTF. CDR3 coding DNA: TGTGCCAGCAGCCATGATACAGGGGGACGGTATGGCTACACCTTC.

The chain carries TRBV30 and TRBJ1-3; the D gene is possibly TRBD1 (5 bases). The length of the CDR3 is 13 residues. Germline CDR1 is GTSNPN and CDR2 is SVGIG (reference sequence). The V end was cut by 3 bases, the J end by 4 bases, with 10 bases between. The CDR3 coding sequence is TGTGCCTGGAGAGTGGGGCCGGGAAACACCATATATTTT. Amino acids: CAWRVGPGNTIYF.

V is TRBV6-5 and J is TRBJ1-5; TRBD1 might be the D (5 bases). V lost 11 bases and J lost 3, with 14 bases in between. CDR1 is MNHEY, CDR2 SVGAGI, per germline. There are 13 residues in the CDR3. The CDR3: CAGNTGYNQPQHF. Here the CDR3 DNA reads TGTGCCGGCAATACAGGATACAATCAGCCCCAGCATTTT.

This chain uses TRBV9 with TRBJ2-2; 10 nucleotides match TRBD2. CDR3 size: 18 residues. V was pared by 5 bases and J by 1 base, with 11 bases of the junction left unmatched. Germline V gene lookup returns CDR1 SGDLS and CDR2 YYNGEE. The CDR3 region is CASSARGAGGRNTGELFF. The CDR3, as DNA: TGTGCCAGCAGTGCCCGCGGAGCGGGGGGGAGGAACACCGGGGAGCTGTTTTTT.

As for this clone: At one of its ends the junction is not consistent with the germline gene, which may arise from a read error. This sequence joins TRBV7-2 and TRBJ2-3, with 7 bases identical to TRBD1. The CDR3 runs to 14 residues. Germline values: CDR1 SGHTA, CDR2 FQGNSA. In DNA, the CDR3 is TGTGCCAGCAGCTTAGCCCCCGGGACAGACACGCAGTATTTT. This encodes CASSLAPGTDTQYF.

This chain connects TRBV4-2 to TRBJ2-1; D remains unclear. Germline V gene data show CDR1 as LGHNA and CDR2 as YNFKEQ. The CDR3 has 15 residues. The V end lost 0 bases, the J end lost 4 bases, and 10 bases lay between the germline ends. DNA of the CDR3: TGTGCCAGCAGCCAAGATAAGTTCGGTTACAATGAGCAGTTCTTC. Amino acids: CASSQDKFGYNEQFF.

The chain has TRBV2 and TRBJ1-2, with 8 positions matching TRBD1. From germline, CDR1 is SNHLY and CDR2 FYNNEI. There are 14 residues in the CDR3. V shed 7 bases and J 8 bases; nucleotides not matched to a gene: 12. Here the CDR3 reads CASTLDRELGGYTF. As DNA, the CDR3 is TGTGCCAGCACCCTGGACAGGGAACTTGGAGGCTACACCTTC.

The CDR3 loop is CASSRQGSTEAFF. The DNA for the CDR3 is TGTGCCAGCAGCAGACAGGGATCCACTGAAGCTTTCTTT. The gene calls are TRBV6-2 or TRBV6-3 and TRBJ1-1; 7 positions agree with TRBD1. V lost 6 bases and J lost 4; bases outside the gene matches: 5. Looked up from germline, CDR1 is MNHEY and CDR2 is SVGEGT. This CDR3 region has 13 residues.

The chain combines TRBV5-1 with TRBJ1-1; TRBD1 aligns across 7 bases. Germline CDR1 SGHRS, CDR2 YFSETQ. The CDR3 spans 14 residues. Trimming took 4 bases from V and 7 from J; bases not matched to a gene: 10. The CDR3 nucleotides are TGCGCCAGCAGCCCCGCGACAGGGAAAGGTGAAGCTTTCTTT. Translating gives CASSPATGKGEAFF. Full variable domain (missing parts from reference TRBV5-1 and TRBJ1-1): KAGVTQTPRYLIKTRGQQVTLSCSPISGHRSVSWYQQTPGQGLQFLFEYFSETQRNKGNFPGRFSGRQFSNSRSEMNVSTLELGDSALYLCASSPATGKGEAFFGQGTRLTVV.

The chain uses TRBV7-2 and TRBJ2-7; 11 bases are shared with TRBD2. Germline-derived CDR1 and CDR2 are SGHTA and FQGNSA. The CDR3 totals 15 residues. Germline trimming cut 3 bases from V and 1 base from J; bases unmatched to any gene: 2. The CDR3 reads CASSLTSGVSYEQYF. CDR3 DNA sequence: TGTGCCAGCAGCTTGACTAGCGGGGTGTCCTACGAGCAGTACTTC.

V gene TRBV27 combines with J gene TRBJ2-1; D is perhaps TRBD1 (6 bases). Trimming removed 3 bases at V and 4 bases at J, with 13 bases between. The germline gives CDR1 MNHEY, CDR2 SMNVEV (reference sequence). The CDR3 extends over 15 amino acids. The DNA of the CDR3 is TGTGCCAGCAGTTTGGCCACGACAGGATACAATGAGCAGTTCTTC. Amino acids: CASSLATTGYNEQFF.

The chain couples TRBV2 to TRBJ1-6; D may be TRBD1 (6 bases). The CDR3 has 15 amino acids. Trimming removed 9 bases from V and 5 bases from J, with 17 bases in between. CDR1 is SNHLY and CDR2 is FYNNEI in the germline V gene. CDR3 nucleotides: TGTGCCAGTTCCAACCGGGACACTAATAATTCACCCCTCCACTTT. This translates into CASSNRDTNNSPLHF.

The chain carries TRBV4-2 and TRBJ1-2; D ambiguous. The V gene's germline CDR1 is LGHNA and CDR2 YNFKEQ. V lost 0 bases and J 1 base, leaving 12 bases between the germline ends. The CDR3 runs to 16 residues. CDR3 region: CASSQEVMRSNYGYTF. The CDR3 nucleotides are TGTGCCAGCAGCCAAGAAGTTATGAGGAGTAACTATGGCTACACCTTC.

This clone was seen repeatedly, ten times or more. V is TRBV19 and J is TRBJ2-2; 10 bases are a match to TRBD2. Germline V gene sequence: CDR1 LNHDA, CDR2 SQIVND (reference sequence). V lost 5 bases, J lost 6 bases, and 15 bases stayed unmatched. There are 18 residues in the CDR3. The CDR3 sequence is CASSPPMSSGRWAGELFF. The DNA for the CDR3 is TGTGCCAGTAGTCCTCCAATGAGTAGCGGGAGGTGGGCCGGGGAGCTGTTTTTT.